This entry is about one T cell receptor (beta chain). The target of this receptor is not known. Base qualities are not at hand, and no much larger clone is one base apart. This sample stems from a study of T cell repertoires in cytomegalovirus infection (dated by TCRdb to about 2019). In the study overall: Alongside well-studied HLA-B-restricted epitopes, the peptide stimulations were aimed at recently identified HLA-C-restricted CMV epitopes, whose presentation resists viral immunomodulation. Donor HLA type was relevant to the analysis, as public TCR beta signatures indicated carriage of CMV infection together with the matching HLA type. What the research found in general, with its limitations: The ex vivo response was dominated by HLA-C-restricted CMV-specific TCR beta clonotypes, which also provided the single most frequent clonotype in two of eight donors. In both this cohort and an independent cohort of 300 to 450 donors, the cumulative frequency of public TCR beta family members distinguished carriers of CMV infection plus the relevant HLA type.

V drops 3 bases and J drops 5 bases, leaving 16 bases in between. CDR1 and CDR2 are drawn from the germline V gene (reference sequence): SEHNR, FQNEAQ. The cysteine opens and the phenylalanine closes a CDR3 of 15 amino acids. Only the CDR3 region is kept as DNA, spanning 45 bases read in frame from base 1. The sample's treatment or condition label, in plain terms: in vitro stimulation with specific CMV peptide epitopes to enrich CMV-specific T cells. The sequencer listed for this sample is Illumina HiSeq 1500. The raw public data were reprocessed by TCRdb itself: fastp quality trimming at Q25, MiXCR clonotype calling, in-frame beta chains only. Each entry merges the rows of one CDR3 protein and shows their most common DNA and genes. Within this sample are 750,000 to 950,000 distinct CDR3 sequences, with 25% to 30% of them counted one time only. The top ten constitute around 14% of the sample.

The source was cultured CD8+ T cells from PBMCs, collected from culture after CMV antigen stimulation. The chain joins TRBV7-9 to TRBJ2-5; the D region possibly corresponds to TRBD1 (7 bases align). The TCR comes from a human donor in good health (CMV status not recorded). Some clones in this sample may be carry-over from other donors' samples. Here is the DNA: TGTGCCAGCAGCTTTCGACAGGGAGGAAAGGAGACCCAGTACTTC. It encodes CASSFRQGGKETQYF.